The clone carrying this TCR beta chain was found a few times. The data derive from a study of OX40 agonist ivuxolimab in advanced cancers. V was trimmed by 5 bases and J by 6 bases, leaving 14 bases between them. This CDR3 spans 14 amino acids. Germline V lookup: CDR1 MDHEN, CDR2 SYDVKM. The method was immunoSEQ multiplex PCR; TCRdb's version includes in-frame clones alone and lacks a portion of them. The data show about 73,000 clones, 70% to 90% seen once. V is TRBV28 and J is TRBJ1-5; D is unclear. This clonotype was obtained from an adult with an advanced solid tumor such as melanoma, head and neck, liver or kidney cancer. Sequencing used CD4+ or CD8+ T cells sorted from blood, obtained in a trial of the OX40 agonist ivuxolimab. CDR3 sequence: CASSPPATAQPQHF. In DNA, the CDR3 is TGTGCCAGCAGTCCCCCAGCCACCGCTCAGCCCCAGCATTTT.